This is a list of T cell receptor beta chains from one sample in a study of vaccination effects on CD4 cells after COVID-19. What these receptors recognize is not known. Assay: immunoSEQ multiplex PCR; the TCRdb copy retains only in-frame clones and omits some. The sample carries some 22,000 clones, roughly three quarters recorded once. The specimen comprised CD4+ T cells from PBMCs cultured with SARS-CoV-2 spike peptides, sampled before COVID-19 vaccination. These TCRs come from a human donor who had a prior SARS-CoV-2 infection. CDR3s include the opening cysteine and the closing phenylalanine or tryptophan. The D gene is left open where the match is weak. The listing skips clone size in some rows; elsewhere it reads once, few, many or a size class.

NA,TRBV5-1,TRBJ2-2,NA,CASRMGGPDTGELFF,TGCGCCAGCAGAATGGGGGGTCCCGACACCGGGGAGCTGTTTTTT
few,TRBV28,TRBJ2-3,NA,CASRHQGTDTQYF,TGTGCCAGCAGACACCAGGGGACAGATACGCAGTATTTT
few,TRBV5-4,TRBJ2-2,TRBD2,CASSFPGLAPGELFF,TGTGCCAGCAGCTTTCCGGGACTAGCCCCCGGGGAGCTGTTTTTT
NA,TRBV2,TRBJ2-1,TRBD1,CASSVDRVGYNEQFF,TGTGCCAGCAGTGTAGACAGGGTGGGCTACAATGAGCAGTTCTTC
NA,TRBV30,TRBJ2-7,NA,CAWSLGAWEQYF,TGTGCCTGGAGTTTGGGGGCGTGGGAGCAGTACTTC
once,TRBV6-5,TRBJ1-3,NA,CASRGQGGNTIYF,TGTGCCAGCAGGGGCCAGGGTGGAAACACCATATATTTT
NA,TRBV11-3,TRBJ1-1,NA,CASSRRHSEAFF,TGTGCCAGCAGTAGACGCCATTCTGAAGCTTTCTTT
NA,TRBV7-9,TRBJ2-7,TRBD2,CASSSGWRGAIYEQYF,TGTGCCAGCAGCTCCGGTTGGCGGGGGGCAATCTACGAGCAGTACTTC
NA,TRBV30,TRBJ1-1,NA,CAWRIPLPAEAFF,TGTGCCTGGAGAATTCCTCTTCCCGCTGAAGCTTTCTTT
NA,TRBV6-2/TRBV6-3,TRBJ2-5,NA,CASSPRTEQETQYF,TGTGCCAGCAGTCCCCGGACGGAGCAAGAGACCCAGTACTTC
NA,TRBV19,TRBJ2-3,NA,CASSIQGYTDTQYF,TGTGCCAGTAGTATCCAGGGGTACACAGATACGCAGTATTTT
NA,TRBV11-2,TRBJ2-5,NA,CASRKGNQETQYF,TGTGCCAGCAGAAAGGGGAACCAAGAGACCCAGTACTTC
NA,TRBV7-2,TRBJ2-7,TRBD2,CASSPRGGEGYEQYF,TGTGCCAGCAGCCCTCGCGGGGGAGAAGGCTACGAGCAGTACTTC
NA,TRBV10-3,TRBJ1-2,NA,CAISAGGGYGYTF,TGTGCCATCAGTGCGGGGGGCGGCTATGGCTACACCTTC
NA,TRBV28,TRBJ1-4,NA,CASGALDGYEKLFF,TGTGCCAGCGGAGCCTTGGACGGGTATGAAAAACTGTTTTTT
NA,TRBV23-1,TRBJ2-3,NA,CASSQSARPDTQYF,TGCGCCAGCAGTCAATCGGCCCGGCCGGATACGCAGTATTTT
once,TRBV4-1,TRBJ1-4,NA,CASSQDGAGYNEKLFF,TGCGCCAGCAGCCAAGATGGGGCAGGCTACAATGAAAAACTGTTTTTT
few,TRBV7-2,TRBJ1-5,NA,CASSSTGFGQPQHF,TGTGCCAGCAGCTCGACGGGGTTTGGTCAGCCCCAGCATTTT
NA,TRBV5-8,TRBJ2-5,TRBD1,CASSLGTGPRETQYF,TGTGCCAGCAGCCTCGGGACAGGGCCTAGGGAGACCCAGTACTTC
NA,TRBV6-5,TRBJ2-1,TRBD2,CAGSLAGKDYNEQFF,TGTGCCGGATCACTAGCGGGGAAAGATTACAATGAGCAGTTCTTC
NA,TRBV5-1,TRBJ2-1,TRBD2,CATRGRDYLPRVFEQFF,TGCGCCACCCGGGGCCGGGACTACTTACCGCGGGTTTTTGAGCAGTTCTTC
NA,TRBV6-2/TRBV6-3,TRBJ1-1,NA,CASTNSARGTEAFF,TGTGCCAGCACTAACTCCGCGAGGGGCACTGAAGCTTTCTTT
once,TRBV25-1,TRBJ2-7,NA,CASSDRFEQYF,TGTGCCAGCAGTGATCGGTTCGAGCAGTACTTC